This T cell receptor (beta chain) was captured by sequencing in a study of identical twins. Study observations and caveats: There were fewer insertions in abundant cord blood beta clonotypes, but memory repertoires showed no such pattern. Findings depended on cross-sectional statistics rather than tracking the same donors. Excess sharing between twins was weaker in beta out-of-frame sequences.

Germline loops: CDR1 SGHAT, CDR2 FQNNGV. The V gene end was trimmed by 5 bases and the J gene end by 5 bases; junction bases not matched to a gene: 18. The CDR3 is made up of 18 amino acids. TCRdb independently ran MiXCR on the 5' RACE reads; one entry per CDR3 protein. The top ten clones hold 0.95% to 1% of a sample with 400,000 to 500,000 distinct CDR3 sequences, 13% to 15% of them seen once. This clonotype was observed many times. What it binds is not known. These records were also assigned to another study, of yellow fever vaccine responses in identical twins.

The sequenced sample was CD4+ T cells sorted from blood. The receptor's source is a woman between 18 and 29 years old in good health. The chain uses TRBV11-2 and TRBJ2-5, with 9 bases fitting TRBD1. CDR3 coding DNA: TGTGCCAGCAGCCTACATCTCCCGGGACAGGGTTTAGGGGAGACCCAGTACTTC. Amino acids: CASSLHLPGQGLGETQYF.